The 30 T cell receptor beta chains presented below share a single source sample, sequenced in a study of human T cells and chemical hapten exposure. Time point noted: patch test 2, 6 weeks after DPC sensitization. Indicated treatment: therapeutic diphenylcyclopropenone sensitization with weekly scalp DPC. Each CDR3 protein is one row after TCRdb ran MiXCR on the RACE reads. The table lists 140,000 or so distinct CDR3 sequences, over 9.5% of them singletons. The sequencing here drew on whole blood, taken in connection with sensitization to the hapten diphenylcyclopropenone (DPC). The receptors derive from a woman in her forties or fifties with alopecia areata. Some clones in this sample may be carry-over from other donors' samples.

This sequence joins TRBV7-3 and TRBJ1-2; D might be TRBD1 (6 bases). The CDR3 sequence is 13 residues long. Germline CDR1 reads SGHTA; CDR2 reads FQGTGA. Between the trimmed V and J ends, which lost 2 bases and 6 bases, there was a span of 10 bases. The CDR3 is CASSLRRGDGYTF. The CDR3 DNA follows: TGTGCCAGCAGCTTACGAAGGGGGGATGGCTACACCTTC. Variable domain in full (rest from reference TRBV7-3 and TRBJ1-2): GAGVSQTPSNKVTEKGKYVELRCDPISGHTALYWYRQSLGQGPEFLIYFQGTGAADDSGLPNDRFFAVRPEGSVSTLKIQRTERGDSAVYLCASSLRRGDGYTFGSGTRLTVV.

This clonotype was seen more than once but under ten times. J is TRBJ2-1 and V is TRBV5-1, with 7 bases matching TRBD2. Trimming at V came to 0 bases and at J to 6 bases, leaving 15 bases not matched to a gene. Per germline, CDR1 SGHRS and CDR2 YFSETQ. The CDR3 totals 18 residues. The chain's CDR3 is CASSLVADPGTKPNEQFF. The CDR3 DNA follows: TGCGCCAGCAGCTTGGTGGCGGACCCCGGGACTAAACCCAATGAGCAGTTCTTC.

Concerning this clonotype: A much larger clone is a single base away; this may be a read error. The chain recombines TRBV2 with TRBJ1-1; D not resolved. The germline CDR1 and CDR2 sequences are SNHLY and FYNNEI. This CDR3 is 14 amino acids long. Deletions cut 6 bases from V and 9 bases from J, with 20 bases between. CDR3 amino acids: CASRRDELLTKAFF. The CDR3 nucleotides read TGTGCCAGCAGACGAGACGAATTACTTACTAAAGCTTTCTTT.

The V and J genes are TRBV11-3 and TRBJ2-3, with a tentative D call TRBD1 (6 bases). The length of the CDR3 is 16 residues. Germline V lookup: CDR1 SGHNT, CDR2 YENEEA. Trimming removed 5 bases from V and 1 base from J, with 16 bases in between. The CDR3 loop is CASSPFLGAGTDTQYF. The CDR3, as DNA: TGTGCCAGCAGCCCCTTTCTGGGGGCAGGCACAGATACGCAGTATTTT.

The chain couples TRBV20-1 to TRBJ2-5; D gene uncertain. The CDR3 sequence is 11 residues long. Germline V gene data show CDR1 as DFQATT and CDR2 as SNEGSKA (reference sequence). The V end lost 3 bases, the J end lost 5 bases, and 7 bases lay between the germline ends. The CDR3 nucleotides read TGCAGTGCTAGCTGGGTGGAGACCCAGTACTTC. It translates to CSASWVETQYF.

The sample holds many counts of this clonotype. This chain connects TRBV12-3 or TRBV12-4 to TRBJ1-2; D gene uncertain. Trimming left V 4 bases short and J 2 bases short, with 5 bases between. The CDR3 spans 12 residues. CDR3 region: CASSWGNYGYTF. The CDR3 DNA reads as TGTGCCAGCAGTTGGGGAAACTATGGCTACACCTTC.

This clonotype was counted only a few times. The V and J genes are TRBV7-9 and TRBJ1-4; possible D gene TRBD1, 5 bases. The CDR3 runs to 14 residues. V lost 10 bases and J 7 bases, leaving 19 bases between the germline ends. Germline V gene lookup returns CDR1 SEHNR and CDR2 FQNEAQ (reference sequence). The CDR3 spells CATRSGTATEKLFF. The CDR3 DNA follows: TGTGCCACCCGGTCGGGGACGGCGACTGAAAAACTGTTTTTT. The full variable domain, its missing parts supplied by reference TRBV7-9 and TRBJ1-4, is DTGVSQNPRHKITKRGQNVTFRCDPISEHNRLYWYRQTLGQGPEFLTYFQNEAQLEKSRLLSDRFSAERPKGSFSTLEIQRTEQGDSAMYLCATRSGTATEKLFFGSGTQLSVL.

The rearrangement uses TRBV5-1 and TRBJ1-1; tentatively, D is TRBD1 (5 bases). Trimming stripped 2 bases from V and 1 base from J, with 9 bases between. Germline CDR1 is SGHRS and CDR2 is YFSETQ. This CDR3 is built from 14 residues. DNA of the CDR3: TGCGCCAGCAGCTTCTGGGGCTCGAACACTGAAGCTTTCTTT. Its protein product is CASSFWGSNTEAFF.

This clonotype was detected only a few times. The chain recombines TRBV6-5 with TRBJ2-1, with 9 bases fitting TRBD1. CDR1 is MNHEY, CDR2 SVGAGI, per germline. The CDR3 consists of 15 residues. V shed 8 bases, J shed 8 bases, and the junction held 13 bases outside the gene matches. CDR3 residues: CASSDPGQGAYEQFF. The CDR3 coding sequence is TGTGCCAGCTCGGATCCGGGACAGGGAGCCTATGAGCAGTTCTTC.

This clonotype was picked up a small number of times. The chain recombines TRBV29-1 with TRBJ2-7; 12 bases agree with TRBD2. The CDR3 runs to 17 residues. The germline CDR1 and CDR2 sequences are SQVTM and ANQGSEA. V shed 2 bases and J 2 bases; nucleotides not matched to a gene: 10. The CDR3 sequence is CSVELRASGRAAYEQYF. The CDR3 nucleotides are TGCAGCGTTGAACTAAGGGCTAGCGGGAGGGCCGCCTACGAGCAGTACTTC.

The genes are TRBV9 and TRBJ2-1; possibly TRBD1 for D (6 bases). Between the trimmed V and J ends, which lost 0 bases and 4 bases, there was a span of 8 bases. Per germline, CDR1 SGDLS and CDR2 YYNGEE. This CDR3 has 14 residues. CDR3 DNA sequence: TGTGCCAGCAGCGTAGGGCAGGGGTACAATGAGCAGTTCTTC. The encoded protein is CASSVGQGYNEQFF.

The V gene is TRBV20-1, the J gene TRBJ2-7; 9 positions agree with TRBD2. V gave up 3 bases and J gave up 2 bases; unmatched junction bases: 2. Germline CDR1 reads DFQATT; CDR2 reads SNEGSKA (reference sequence). The CDR3 extends over 13 amino acids. This chain's CDR3 is CSARGGRAYEQYF. CDR3 sequence (DNA): TGCAGTGCTAGGGGCGGGAGGGCCTACGAGCAGTACTTC.

This clonotype has a handful of counts. CDR3 residues: CSDSRGHGYGYTF. The DNA of the CDR3 is TGCAGCGACAGCAGGGGGCATGGCTATGGCTACACCTTC. The V and J genes are TRBV29-1 and TRBJ1-2; 8 bases are shared with TRBD1. Germline V CDR1 and CDR2: SQVTM, ANQGSEA. V shed 7 bases, J shed 4 bases, and the junction held 8 bases outside the gene matches. The CDR3 is 13 residues long.

V gene TRBV9 combines with J gene TRBJ2-1; maybe TRBD2 (6 bases). This CDR3 is 16 amino acids long. V shed 2 bases and J shed 5 bases, with 17 bases lying between them. Germline CDR1 and CDR2: SGDLS and YYNGEE. CDR3 DNA: TGTGCCAGCAGCGTGGATAGCGGTTGGGGGGACAATGAGCAGTTCTTC. Amino acids: CASSVDSGWGDNEQFF.

This clonotype was found a few times. The chain uses TRBV18 and TRBJ2-4; D not certain. Trimming took off 3 bases at V and 8 bases at J, with 11 bases between the two ends. The CDR3 length is 13 residues. Germline CDR1 and CDR2: KGHSH and LQKENI. CDR3 DNA sequence: TGTGCCAGCTCACCGGAGAGCTGGGACATTCAGTACTTC. It yields the protein CASSPESWDIQYF.

The rearrangement uses TRBV29-1 and TRBJ2-2; 14 nucleotides align to TRBD2. Unmatched junction bases numbered 3, after V lost 5 bases and J lost 1 base. Germline loops: CDR1 SQVTM, CDR2 ANQGSEA. The CDR3 runs 16 residues. CDR3 in amino acids: CSVTGTSGRNTGELFF. In DNA form, the CDR3 reads TGCAGCGTTACCGGGACTAGCGGGAGGAACACCGGGGAGCTGTTTTTT.

A few counts support this clonotype. The V call is TRBV4-2, the J call TRBJ2-7, with 13 bases fitting TRBD2. Per germline, CDR1 LGHNA and CDR2 YNFKEQ. Trimming cost V 4 bases and J 6 bases; bases outside gene matches: 6. The CDR3 runs 15 residues. CDR3 region: CASSPGTSGMSEQYF. The DNA for the CDR3 is TGTGCCAGCAGCCCCGGGACTAGCGGGATGAGCGAGCAGTACTTC.

This clonotype was seen only once. The V and J genes are TRBV7-6 and TRBJ2-5; D possibly corresponds to TRBD2 (5 bases). The CDR3 has 15 residues. CDR1 SGHVS and CDR2 FNYEAQ come from the germline V gene. Between the trimmed V and J ends, which lost 0 bases and 5 bases, there was a span of 13 bases. The DNA of the CDR3 is TGTGCCAGCAGCTTAGCGTATGAGGGCCGGGAGACCCAGTACTTC. Amino acids: CASSLAYEGRETQYF.

This clonotype was detected a few times. The chain combines TRBV15 with TRBJ2-7; TRBD1 or TRBD2 may be the D gene (5 bases each). CDR1 is LNHNV and CDR2 is YYDKDF in the germline V gene (reference sequence). V dropped 0 bases and J dropped 4 bases, with 10 bases sitting between them. This CDR3 spans 14 amino acids. The CDR3 spells CATSRDRGPYEQYF. The CDR3 DNA reads TGTGCCACCAGCAGAGATCGGGGACCATACGAGCAGTACTTC.

Many counts were recorded for this clonotype. The chain couples TRBV11-2 to TRBJ1-1, with D unresolved. Per the germline V gene, CDR1 is SGHAT and CDR2 is FQNNGV. The ends were cut back, 1 base at V and 10 bases at J, with 10 bases in the middle. The length of the CDR3 is 12 residues. CDR3 coding DNA: TGTGCCAGCAGCTTAGGATCCGTAGGAGCTTTCTTT. Protein sequence: CASSLGSVGAFF.

The V call is TRBV3-1, the J call TRBJ1-2; maybe TRBD1 (5 bases). Trimming stripped 3 bases from V and 4 bases from J, with 21 bases between. Germline CDR1 LGHDT, CDR2 YNNKEL (reference sequence). The CDR3 has 17 residues. Here the CDR3 DNA reads TGTGCCAGCAGCCATCAGGCCGGCAACAGGATACGCTATGGCTACACCTTC. It is translated as CASSHQAGNRIRYGYTF.

This clonotype was observed at least ten times. The chain has TRBV9 and TRBJ2-1, with TRBD2 as a possible D gene (6 bases). With 4 bases removed from V and 5 bases from J, the gap between germline ends came to 16 bases. The CDR3 runs to 15 residues. CDR1 is SGDLS and CDR2 is YYNGEE in the germline V gene. CDR3 nucleotide sequence: TGTGCCAGCAGCCCCGGGGGTGCTGCGAACAATGAGCAGTTCTTC. Translated, it gives CASSPGGAANNEQFF. Together with reference TRBV9 and TRBJ2-1, the CDR3 gives the full variable domain: DSGVTQTPKHLITATGQRVTLRCSPRSGDLSVYWYQQSLDQGLQFLIQYYNGEERAKGNILERFSAQQFPDLHSELNLSSLELGDSALYFCASSPGGAANNEQFFGPGTRLTVL.

The chain joins TRBV7-2 to TRBJ2-1; 7 bases map to TRBD1. The ends lost 1 base at V and 7 bases at J; junction bases unmatched: 13. The CDR3 is made up of 17 amino acids. The V gene's germline CDR1 is SGHTA and CDR2 FQGNSA. CDR3 in amino acids: CASSLVSGGGSLNEQFF. In DNA, the CDR3 is TGTGCCAGCAGCTTAGTTTCAGGGGGTGGATCGTTGAATGAGCAGTTCTTC.

This clonotype was counted ten times or more. The V call is TRBV19, the J call TRBJ1-2; D is unresolved. This CDR3 has 15 residues. Trimming took 4 bases from V and 4 from J, leaving 16 bases between them. Germline CDR1 is LNHDA and CDR2 is SQIVND (reference sequence). Here the CDR3 DNA reads TGTGCCAGTAGTAGCCGGGAACCCCTGAGCTATGGCTACACCTTC. This codes for CASSSREPLSYGYTF. Variable domain in full (rest from reference TRBV19 and TRBJ1-2): DGGITQSPKYLFRKEGQNVTLSCEQNLNHDAMYWYRQDPGQGLRLIYYSQIVNDFQKGDIAEGYSVSREKKESFPLTVTSAQKNPTAFYLCASSSREPLSYGYTFGSGTRLTVV.

The gene calls are TRBV20-1 and TRBJ1-6, with 7 bases that match TRBD1. The CDR3 totals 14 residues. Germline values: CDR1 DFQATT, CDR2 SNEGSKA (reference sequence). With 0 bases clipped from V and 10 bases from J, the junction kept 6 bases outside the gene matches. CDR3 sequence: CSARETGYGSPLHF. CDR3 DNA sequence: TGCAGTGCTAGAGAGACAGGGTACGGATCACCCCTCCACTTT.

Worth noting for this clonotype: This could be a read error, since a much larger clone is one nucleotide away. This likely comes from a read error, as the CDR3 has no conserved phenylalanine or tryptophan at its end. This chain links TRBV29-1 with TRBJ2-1, with 8 bases that match TRBD2. With 2 bases clipped from V and 10 bases from J, the junction kept 7 bases outside the gene matches. The CDR3 has 13 residues. The germline CDR1 and CDR2 sequences are SQVTM and ANQGSEA. The CDR3, as DNA: TGCAGCGTTGAATCGGCTAGCGGGTCGGAGCAGTTCCTC. Translated: CSVESASGSEQFL.

In this sample, this clonotype turned up many times. V is TRBV7-2 and J is TRBJ2-7; a possible D gene is TRBD1 (5 bases). The CDR3 loop spans 11 amino acids. V lost 7 bases to trimming and J lost 6 bases, with 10 bases between them. Per the germline V gene, CDR1 is SGHTA and CDR2 is FQGNSA. As DNA, the CDR3 is TGTGCCAGCACTGGGGCTTCCGAGCAGTACTTC. Translated: CASTGASEQYF.

This clonotype showed up just a few times. CDR3 sequence (DNA): TGTGCCACCAAAGGGTGGACCCCGCTTGAGCAGTTCTTC. Protein sequence: CATKGWTPLEQFF. The V and J genes are TRBV28 and TRBJ2-1, with D unresolved. Between the trimmed V and J ends, which lost 10 bases and 9 bases, there was a span of 19 bases. The CDR3 extends over 13 amino acids. Germline-derived CDR1 and CDR2 are MDHEN and SYDVKM.

The genes are TRBV5-1 and TRBJ2-3, with D uncertain. V was pared by 4 bases and J by 0 bases, with 3 bases between. CDR1 is SGHRS and CDR2 is YFSETQ in the germline V gene. This CDR3 is built from 12 residues. The DNA of the CDR3 is TGCGCCAGCAGCGACAGCACAGATACGCAGTATTTT. It is translated as CASSDSTDTQYF.

This clonotype was seen ten or more times. This chain connects TRBV11-2 to TRBJ2-1; D is ambiguous. Per germline, CDR1 SGHAT and CDR2 FQNNGV. The CDR3 runs to 14 residues. V was cut by 5 bases and J by 5 bases, with 13 bases left in between. The CDR3 nucleotides are TGTGCCAGCAGCCCCAGTAAGAAGAACAATGAGCAGTTCTTC. Encoded protein: CASSPSKKNNEQFF.